This T cell receptor beta chain was obtained from a study of T cells in Graves' hyperthyroidism and ophthalmopathy. This clonotype occurred a few times. Germline V lookup: CDR1 MNHEY, CDR2 SVGAGI. This CDR3 region has 15 residues. V trimming: 0 bases; J trimming: 8 bases; junction bases outside the gene matches: 6. RNA transcripts gave rise to amplified TCR beta CDR3 regions. TCR CDR3 regions were first amplified by RT-PCR with HTBI primers. TCRdb passed the multiplex PCR reads through MiXCR, listing each CDR3 protein once. Of approximately 400,000 distinct CDR3 sequences listed, around 16% are singletons.

V usage is TRBV6-5 and J usage is TRBJ1-3; 8 positions match TRBD1. The TCR sequence derives from a woman under 30 with Graves' hyperthyroidism. Sequenced sample: blood. This CDR3 reads CASSYSGQGADTIYF. The CDR3 DNA follows: TGTGCCAGCAGTTACTCAGGGCAGGGGGCGGACACCATATATTTT.